Given below is one TCR beta chain in context. The CDR3 runs to 18 residues. The germline V gene encodes CDR1 MNHEY and CDR2 SMNVEV (reference sequence). V was trimmed by 6 bases and J by 0 bases, leaving 18 bases between them. Source study methods: For nucleated cells, counts were estimated from reference gene primer amplification. Data came from immunoSEQ multiplex PCR; TCRdb stores just in-frame clones and leaves some out. V and J calls and clone size are as listed in that table; D and trimming were resolved from the DNA. The data contain 150,000 to 200,000 clones, around 86% of them singletons. This entry belongs to a study of blood T cell repertoires in COVID-19. Study in general: Samples of COVID-19 (acute and convalescent) were obtained from the United States, Italy and Spain. From T cells, B-cell-depleted T cells, or PBMCs came the material, which was cDNA or gDNA.

V usage is TRBV27 and J usage is TRBJ2-6; D is perhaps TRBD1 (6 bases). This receptor was obtained from a man aged 55 to 69 with acute or convalescent COVID-19. The sample was peripheral blood. The CDR3 DNA reads as TGTGCCAGCAGGACCACAGGGTACGTTGTCTCTGGGGCCAACGTCCTGACTTTC. Translating it yields CASRTTGYVVSGANVLTF.